This TCR beta chain was sequenced in a study of blood T cell repertoires in COVID-19. Study-wide background: Acute-phase and convalescent COVID-19 samples originated in the United States, Italy and Spain.

Profiling relied on immunoSEQ multiplex PCR, and the TCRdb table lists in-frame clones only, not all of them. The repertoire consists of over 45,000 clones, with 85% to 90% occurring once and the leading ten covering around 46%. Germline-derived CDR1 and CDR2 are MDHEN and SYDVKM. Losses at the gene ends were 6 bases for V and 8 bases for J; bases not matched to a gene: 13. The CDR3 totals 15 residues. Sequencing input: peripheral blood. The clonotype comes from a woman aged 55 to 70 with COVID-19, enrolled during active disease. The genes are TRBV28 and TRBJ1-5; TRBD1 aligns across 7 bases. This chain's CDR3 is CASSNLPDRVEPQHF. CDR3 bases: TGTGCCAGCAGCAACTTACCAGACAGGGTCGAGCCCCAGCATTTT. Filled out from reference TRBV28 and TRBJ1-5, the complete variable domain reads DVKVTQSSRYLVKRTGEKVFLECVQDMDHENMFWYRQDPGLGLRLIYFSYDVKMKEKGDIPEGYSVSREKKERFSLILESASTNQTSMYLCASSNLPDRVEPQHFGDGTRLSIL.